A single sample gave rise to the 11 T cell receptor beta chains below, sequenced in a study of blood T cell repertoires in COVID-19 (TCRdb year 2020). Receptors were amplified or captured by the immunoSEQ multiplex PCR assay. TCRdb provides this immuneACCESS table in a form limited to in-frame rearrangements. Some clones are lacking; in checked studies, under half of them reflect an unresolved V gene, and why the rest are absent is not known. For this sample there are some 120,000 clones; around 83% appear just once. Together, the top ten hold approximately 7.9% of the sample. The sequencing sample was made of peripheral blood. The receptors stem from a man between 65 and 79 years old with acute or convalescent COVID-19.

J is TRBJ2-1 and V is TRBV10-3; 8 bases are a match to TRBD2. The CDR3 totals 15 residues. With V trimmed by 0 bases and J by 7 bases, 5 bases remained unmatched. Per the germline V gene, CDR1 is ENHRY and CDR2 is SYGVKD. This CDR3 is CAISESGPSGNEQFF. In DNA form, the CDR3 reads TGTGCCATCAGTGAGTCGGGGCCTAGCGGGAATGAGCAGTTCTTC.

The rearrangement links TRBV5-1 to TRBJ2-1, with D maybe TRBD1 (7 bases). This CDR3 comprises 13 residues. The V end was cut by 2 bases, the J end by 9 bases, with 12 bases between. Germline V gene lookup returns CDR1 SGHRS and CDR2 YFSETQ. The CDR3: CASSFQGGGEQFF. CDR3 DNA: TGCGCCAGCAGCTTCCAGGGGGGTGGTGAGCAGTTCTTC. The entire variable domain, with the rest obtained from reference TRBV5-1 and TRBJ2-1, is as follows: KAGVTQTPRYLIKTRGQQVTLSCSPISGHRSVSWYQQTPGQGLQFLFEYFSETQRNKGNFPGRFSGRQFSNSRSEMNVSTLELGDSALYLCASSFQGGGEQFFGPGTRLTVL.

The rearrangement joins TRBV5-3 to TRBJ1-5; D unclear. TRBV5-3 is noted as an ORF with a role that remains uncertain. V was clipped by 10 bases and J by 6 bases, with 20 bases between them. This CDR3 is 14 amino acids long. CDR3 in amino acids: CAGGGGYPGQPQHF. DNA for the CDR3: TGTGCCGGTGGTGGTGGATATCCGGGTCAGCCCCAGCATTTT.

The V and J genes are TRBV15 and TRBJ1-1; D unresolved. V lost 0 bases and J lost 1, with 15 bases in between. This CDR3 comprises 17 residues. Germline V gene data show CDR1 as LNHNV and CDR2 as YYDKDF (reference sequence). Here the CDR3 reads CATSRDSLGSRNTEAFF. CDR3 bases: TGTGCCACCAGCAGAGATTCCCTCGGGTCGAGGAACACTGAAGCTTTCTTT. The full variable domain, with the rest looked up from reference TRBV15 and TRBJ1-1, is DAMVIQNPRYQVTQFGKPVTLSCSQTLNHNVMYWYQQKSSQAPKLLFHYYDKDFNNEADTPDNFQSRRPNTSFCFLDIRSPGLGDTAMYLCATSRDSLGSRNTEAFFGQGTRLTVV.

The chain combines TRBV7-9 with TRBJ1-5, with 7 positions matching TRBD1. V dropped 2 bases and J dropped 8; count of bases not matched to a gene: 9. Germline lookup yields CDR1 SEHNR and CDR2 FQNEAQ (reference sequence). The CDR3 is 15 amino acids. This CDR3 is CASSLRQGPLEPQHF. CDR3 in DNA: TGTGCCAGCAGCTTAAGACAGGGCCCCTTGGAGCCCCAGCATTTT.

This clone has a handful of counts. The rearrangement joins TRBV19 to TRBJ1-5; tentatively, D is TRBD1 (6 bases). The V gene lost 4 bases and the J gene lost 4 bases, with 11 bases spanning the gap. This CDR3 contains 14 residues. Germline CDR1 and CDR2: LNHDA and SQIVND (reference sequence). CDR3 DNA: TGTGCCAGTAGTAACAGGGTAGGGAATCAGCCCCAGCATTTT. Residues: CASSNRVGNQPQHF.

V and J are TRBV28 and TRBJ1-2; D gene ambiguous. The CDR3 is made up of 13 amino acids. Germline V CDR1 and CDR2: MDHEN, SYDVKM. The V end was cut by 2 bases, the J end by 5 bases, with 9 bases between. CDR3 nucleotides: TGTGCCAGCAGTTTACGCGCCCAATATGGCTACACCTTC. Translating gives CASSLRAQYGYTF.

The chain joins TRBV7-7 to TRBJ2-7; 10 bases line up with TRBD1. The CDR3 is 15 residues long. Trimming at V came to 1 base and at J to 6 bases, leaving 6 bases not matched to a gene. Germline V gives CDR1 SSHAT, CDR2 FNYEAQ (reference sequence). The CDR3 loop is CASSLGGTGVSEQYF. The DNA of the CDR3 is TGTGCCAGCAGCTTAGGTGGGACAGGGGTCAGCGAGCAGTACTTC. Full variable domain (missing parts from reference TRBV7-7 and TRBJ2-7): GAGVSQSPRYKVTKRGQDVTLRCDPISSHATLYWYQQALGQGPEFLTYFNYEAQPDKSGLPSDRFSAERPEGSISTLTIQRTEQRDSAMYRCASSLGGTGVSEQYFGPGTRLTVT.

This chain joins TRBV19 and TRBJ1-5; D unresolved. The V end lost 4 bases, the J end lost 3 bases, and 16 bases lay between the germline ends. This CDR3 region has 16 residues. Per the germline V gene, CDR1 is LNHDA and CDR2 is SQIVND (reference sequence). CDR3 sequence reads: CASSKTVGISNQPQHF. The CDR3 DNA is TGTGCCAGTAGTAAAACAGTTGGAATCTCCAATCAGCCCCAGCATTTT.

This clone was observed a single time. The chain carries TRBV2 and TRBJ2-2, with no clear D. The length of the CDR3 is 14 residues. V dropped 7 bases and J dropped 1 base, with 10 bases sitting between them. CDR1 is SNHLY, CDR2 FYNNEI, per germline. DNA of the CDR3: TGTGCCAGCAAGCTTGCAGGGAACACCGGGGAGCTGTTTTTT. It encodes CASKLAGNTGELFF.

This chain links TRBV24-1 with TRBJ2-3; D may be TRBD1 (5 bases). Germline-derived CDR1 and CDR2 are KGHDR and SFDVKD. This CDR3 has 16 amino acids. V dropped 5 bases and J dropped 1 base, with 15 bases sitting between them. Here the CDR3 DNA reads TGTGCCACCAGTGCCGATGCGCGCAGGGGCACAGATACGCAGTATTTT. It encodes CATSADARRGTDTQYF.